This entry is about one T cell receptor (beta chain). No antigen is known for it. The CDR3 extends over 15 amino acids. Trimming shortened V by 5 bases and J by 0 bases, and 11 bases separated the two germline ends. Germline CDR1 reads PRHDT; CDR2 reads FYEKMQ (reference sequence). This record belongs to a study of cytomegalovirus exposure and HLA in healthy donors. Study-level points and caveats: Rare TCR sequences predominated, though certain public TCRs were found in many donors. The authors assumed roughly uniform sequencing depth across donors for presence/absence analyses. Later analysis identified a missense DCLRE1C variant that was linked to TCR beta V- and J-gene trimming. Exclusion as indistinguishable affected some V segments, including TRBV6-2 and TRBV6-3.

The study ran its PCR with 60 Vbeta and 13 Jbeta primers. Repertoires were generated with immunoSEQ multiplex PCR, while TCRdb's copy carries only in-frame clones and drops some. The sample has 200,000 to 250,000 clones, around 80% seen once. This TCR derives from a woman aged 55-70 years in good health and CMV-seropositive. The specimen was PBMCs. The V and J genes are TRBV13 and TRBJ2-1, with D perhaps matching TRBD1 (5 bases). The CDR3 loop is CASSPGKSSYNEQFF. The CDR3, as DNA: TGTGCCAGCAGCCCAGGGAAAAGCTCCTACAATGAGCAGTTCTTC.